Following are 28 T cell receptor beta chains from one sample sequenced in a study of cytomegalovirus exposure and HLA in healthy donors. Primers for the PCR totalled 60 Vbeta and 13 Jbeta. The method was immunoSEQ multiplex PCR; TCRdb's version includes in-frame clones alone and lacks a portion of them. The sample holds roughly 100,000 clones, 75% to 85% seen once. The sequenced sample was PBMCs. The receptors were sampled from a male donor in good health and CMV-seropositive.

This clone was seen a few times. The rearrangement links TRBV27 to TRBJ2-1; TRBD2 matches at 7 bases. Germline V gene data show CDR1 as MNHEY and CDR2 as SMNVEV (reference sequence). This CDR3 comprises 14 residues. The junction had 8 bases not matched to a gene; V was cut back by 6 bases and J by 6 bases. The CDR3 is CASSWTSLRNEQFF. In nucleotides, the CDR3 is TGTGCCAGCAGCTGGACTAGTCTGCGCAATGAGCAGTTCTTC.

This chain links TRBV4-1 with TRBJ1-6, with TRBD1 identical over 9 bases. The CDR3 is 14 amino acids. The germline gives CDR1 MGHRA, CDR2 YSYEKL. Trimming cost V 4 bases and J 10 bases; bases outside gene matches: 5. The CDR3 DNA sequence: TGCGCCAGCAGCCGGAAAACAGGGGGCTCACCCCTCCACTTT. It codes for CASSRKTGGSPLHF.

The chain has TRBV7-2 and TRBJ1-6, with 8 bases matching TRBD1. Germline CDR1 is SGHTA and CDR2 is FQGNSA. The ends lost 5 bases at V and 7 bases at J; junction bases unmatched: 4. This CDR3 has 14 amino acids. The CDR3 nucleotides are TGTGCCAGCAGCGGACAGGGTGGAAATTCACCCCTCCACTTT. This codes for CASSGQGGNSPLHF.

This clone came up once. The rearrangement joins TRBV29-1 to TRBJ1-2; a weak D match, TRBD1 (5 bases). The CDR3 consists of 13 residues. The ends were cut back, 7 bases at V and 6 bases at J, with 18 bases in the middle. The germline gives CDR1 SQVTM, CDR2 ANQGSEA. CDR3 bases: TGCAGCGCCCGGGCGTGGCAGGGTAATGGCTACACCTTC. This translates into CSARAWQGNGYTF. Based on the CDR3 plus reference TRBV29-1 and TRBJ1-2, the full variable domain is SAVISQKPSRDICQRGTSLTIQCQVDSQVTMMFWYRQQPGQSLTLIATANQGSEATYESGFVIDKFPISRPNLTFSTLTVSNMSPEDSSIYLCSARAWQGNGYTFGSGTRLTVV.

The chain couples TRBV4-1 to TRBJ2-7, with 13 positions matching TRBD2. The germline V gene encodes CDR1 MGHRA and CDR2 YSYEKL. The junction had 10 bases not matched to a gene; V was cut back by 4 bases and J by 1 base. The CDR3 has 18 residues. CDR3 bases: TGCGCCAGCAGCCGATACACTAGCGGGGGGGATGTTTCCTACGAGCAGTACTTC. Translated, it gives CASSRYTSGGDVSYEQYF.

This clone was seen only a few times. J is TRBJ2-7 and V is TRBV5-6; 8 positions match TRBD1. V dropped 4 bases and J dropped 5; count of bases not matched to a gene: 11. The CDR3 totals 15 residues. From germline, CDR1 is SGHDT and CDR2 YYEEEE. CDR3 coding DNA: TGTGCCAGCAGCCCGACAGGGGAAGTGATCCACGAGCAGTACTTC. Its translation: CASSPTGEVIHEQYF.

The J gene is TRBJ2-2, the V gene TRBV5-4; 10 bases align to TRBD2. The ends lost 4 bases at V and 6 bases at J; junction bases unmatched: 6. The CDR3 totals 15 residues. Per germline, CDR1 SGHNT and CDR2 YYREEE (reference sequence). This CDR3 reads CASSGASGGPGELFF. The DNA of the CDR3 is TGTGCCAGCAGCGGGGCTAGCGGGGGACCCGGGGAGCTGTTTTTT.

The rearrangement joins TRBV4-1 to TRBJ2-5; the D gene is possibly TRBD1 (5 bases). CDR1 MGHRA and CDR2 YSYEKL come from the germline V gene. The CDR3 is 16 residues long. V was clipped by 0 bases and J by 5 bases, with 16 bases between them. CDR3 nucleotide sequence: TGCGCCAGCAGCCAAGATGGAAGCAGGGTAGGGGAGACCCAGTACTTC. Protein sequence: CASSQDGSRVGETQYF.

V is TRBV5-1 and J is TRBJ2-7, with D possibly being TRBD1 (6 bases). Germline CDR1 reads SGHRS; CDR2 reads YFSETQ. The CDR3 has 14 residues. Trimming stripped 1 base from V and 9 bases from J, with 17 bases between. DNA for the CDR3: TGCGCCAGCAGCTTGCCCCACGGACAGTCTAGGCAGTACTTC. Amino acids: CASSLPHGQSRQYF.

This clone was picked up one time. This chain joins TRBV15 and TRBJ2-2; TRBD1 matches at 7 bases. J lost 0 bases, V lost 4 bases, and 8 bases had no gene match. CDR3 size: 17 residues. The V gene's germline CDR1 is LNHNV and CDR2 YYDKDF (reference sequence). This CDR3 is CATSIKAGTANTGELFF. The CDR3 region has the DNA TGTGCCACCAGCATAAAGGCCGGGACAGCGAACACCGGGGAGCTGTTTTTT. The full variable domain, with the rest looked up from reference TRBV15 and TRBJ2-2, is DAMVIQNPRYQVTQFGKPVTLSCSQTLNHNVMYWYQQKSSQAPKLLFHYYDKDFNNEADTPDNFQSRRPNTSFCFLDIRSPGLGDTAMYLCATSIKAGTANTGELFFGEGSRLTVL.

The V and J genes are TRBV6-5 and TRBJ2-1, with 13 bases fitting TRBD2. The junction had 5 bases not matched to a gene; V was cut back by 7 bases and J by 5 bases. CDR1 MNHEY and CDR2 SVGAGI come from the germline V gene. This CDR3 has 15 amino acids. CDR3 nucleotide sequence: TGTGCCAGCAACCTTGGACTAGCGGGGGACAATGAGCAGTTCTTC. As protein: CASNLGLAGDNEQFF.

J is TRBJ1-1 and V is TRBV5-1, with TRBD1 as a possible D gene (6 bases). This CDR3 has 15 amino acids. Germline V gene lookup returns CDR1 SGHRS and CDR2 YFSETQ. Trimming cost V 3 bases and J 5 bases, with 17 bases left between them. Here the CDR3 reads CASSSLQGGRTEAFF. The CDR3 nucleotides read TGCGCCAGCAGCTCGTTACAGGGTGGAAGGACTGAAGCTTTCTTT.

CDR3 DNA sequence: TGTGCCAGCAGACAACAGGGTTCCAAAAACATTCAGTACTTC. Amino acids: CASRQQGSKNIQYF. The J gene is TRBJ2-4, the V gene TRBV6-9; TRBD1 is a possible D gene (6 bases). Germline V gene lookup returns CDR1 MNHGY and CDR2 SVAAGI. V was shortened by 6 bases and J by 2 bases, with 11 bases between the two germline ends. The CDR3 consists of 14 residues.

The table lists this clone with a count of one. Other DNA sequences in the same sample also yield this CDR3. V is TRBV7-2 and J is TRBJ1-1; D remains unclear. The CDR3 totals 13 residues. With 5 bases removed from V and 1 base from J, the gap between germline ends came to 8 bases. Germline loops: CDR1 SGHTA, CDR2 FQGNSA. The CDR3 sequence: CASSPRGNTEAFF. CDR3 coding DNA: TGTGCCAGCAGCCCTCGGGGGAACACTGAAGCTTTCTTT.

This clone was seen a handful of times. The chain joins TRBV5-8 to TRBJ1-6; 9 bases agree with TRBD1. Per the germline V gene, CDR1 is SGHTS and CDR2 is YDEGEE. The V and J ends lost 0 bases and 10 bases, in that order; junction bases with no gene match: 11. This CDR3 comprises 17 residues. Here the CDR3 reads CASSLATGGVGKSPLHF. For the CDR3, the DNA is TGTGCCAGCAGCTTGGCTACAGGGGGCGTGGGGAAATCACCCCTCCACTTT.

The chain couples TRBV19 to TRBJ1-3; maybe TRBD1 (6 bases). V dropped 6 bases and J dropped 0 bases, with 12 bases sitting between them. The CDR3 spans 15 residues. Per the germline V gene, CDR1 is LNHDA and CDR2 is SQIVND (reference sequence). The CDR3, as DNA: TGTGCCAGTAGGCGAGACAGGAGCTCTGGAAACACCATATATTTT. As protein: CASRRDRSSGNTIYF.

The CDR3 region is CSARIVEGYTF. The CDR3 DNA is TGCAGTGCTAGGATCGTGGAGGGCTACACCTTC. The chain carries TRBV20-1 and TRBJ1-2; D is undetermined. This CDR3 has 11 amino acids. Trimming took off 3 bases at V and 8 bases at J, with 10 bases between the two ends. CDR1 is DFQATT and CDR2 is SNEGSKA in the germline V gene (reference sequence).

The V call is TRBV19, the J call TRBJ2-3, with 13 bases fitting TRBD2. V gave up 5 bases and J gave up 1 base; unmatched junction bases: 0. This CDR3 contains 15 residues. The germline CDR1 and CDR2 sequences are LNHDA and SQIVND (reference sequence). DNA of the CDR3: TGTGCCAGTAGTGGACTAGCGGGGGGCACAGATACGCAGTATTTT. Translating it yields CASSGLAGGTDTQYF.

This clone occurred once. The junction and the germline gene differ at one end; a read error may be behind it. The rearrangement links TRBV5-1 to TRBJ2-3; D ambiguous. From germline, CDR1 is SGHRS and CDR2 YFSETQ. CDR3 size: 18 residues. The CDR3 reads CAISLGQVLQKSTDTQYF. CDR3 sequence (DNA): TGCGCCATCAGCTTGGGTCAGGTCCTACAGAAAAGCACAGATACGCAGTATTTT.

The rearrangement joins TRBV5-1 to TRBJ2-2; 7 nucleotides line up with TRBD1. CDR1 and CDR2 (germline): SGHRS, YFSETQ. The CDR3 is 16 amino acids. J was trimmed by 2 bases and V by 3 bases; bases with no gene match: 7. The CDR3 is CASSWGQMINTGELFF. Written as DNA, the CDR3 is TGCGCCAGCAGCTGGGGACAGATGATCAACACCGGGGAGCTGTTTTTT.

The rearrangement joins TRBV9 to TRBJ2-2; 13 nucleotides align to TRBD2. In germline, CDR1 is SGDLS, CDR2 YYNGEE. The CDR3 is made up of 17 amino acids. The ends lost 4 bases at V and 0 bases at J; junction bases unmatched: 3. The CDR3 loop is CASSLGTSGANTGELFF. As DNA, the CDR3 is TGTGCCAGCAGCCTTGGGACTAGCGGGGCGAACACCGGGGAGCTGTTTTTT.

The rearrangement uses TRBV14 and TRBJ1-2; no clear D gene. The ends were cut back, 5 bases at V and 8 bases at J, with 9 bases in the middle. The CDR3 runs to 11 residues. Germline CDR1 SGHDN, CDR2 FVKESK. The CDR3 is CASSNRGGYTF. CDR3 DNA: TGTGCCAGCAGCAACCGAGGGGGCTACACCTTC.

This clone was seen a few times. In nucleotides, the CDR3 is TGTGCCAGCAGCCTGTACGACAACTCCTATGGCTACACCTTC. Protein sequence: CASSLYDNSYGYTF. The chain has TRBV5-6 and TRBJ1-2, with D hard to call. The germline gives CDR1 SGHDT, CDR2 YYEEEE. The CDR3 is made up of 14 amino acids. Trimming cost V 4 bases and J 4 bases, with 14 bases left between them. Variable domain in full (rest from reference TRBV5-6 and TRBJ1-2): DAGVTQSPTHLIKTRGQQVTLRCSPKSGHDTVSWYQQALGQGPQFIFQYYEEEERQRGNFPDRFSGHQFPNYSSELNVNALLLGDSALYLCASSLYDNSYGYTFGSGTRLTVV.

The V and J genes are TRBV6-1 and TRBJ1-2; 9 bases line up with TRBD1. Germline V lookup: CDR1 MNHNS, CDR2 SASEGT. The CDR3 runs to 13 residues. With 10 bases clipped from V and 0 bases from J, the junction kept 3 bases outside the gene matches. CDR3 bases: TGTGCCACCCGACAGGGGGCTAACTATGGCTACACCTTC. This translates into CATRQGANYGYTF.

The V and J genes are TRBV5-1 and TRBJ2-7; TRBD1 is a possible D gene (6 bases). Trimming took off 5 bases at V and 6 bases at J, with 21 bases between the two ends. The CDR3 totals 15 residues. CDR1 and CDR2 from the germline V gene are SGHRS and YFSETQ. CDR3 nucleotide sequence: TGCGCCAGCAGTTCCGGGACATCAAAGGGTGGCGAGCAGTACTTC. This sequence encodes CASSSGTSKGGEQYF.

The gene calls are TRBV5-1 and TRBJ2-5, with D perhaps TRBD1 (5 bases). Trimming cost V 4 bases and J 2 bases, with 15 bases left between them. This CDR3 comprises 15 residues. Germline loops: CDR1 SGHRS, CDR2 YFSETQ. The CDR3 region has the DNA TGCGCCAGCAGCCTTACGCGACAGAAACAAGAGACCCAGTACTTC. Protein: CASSLTRQKQETQYF.

The CDR3 spells CASVSPASGGAYNEQFF. The CDR3, as DNA: TGCGCCAGCGTATCACCTGCAAGCGGGGGGGCCTACAATGAGCAGTTCTTC. The chain recombines TRBV4-1 with TRBJ2-1; the match to TRBD2 covers 10 bases. This CDR3 region has 17 residues. The trim removed 8 bases at V and 2 bases at J, leaving 12 bases unmatched. Germline V gene data show CDR1 as MGHRA and CDR2 as YSYEKL.

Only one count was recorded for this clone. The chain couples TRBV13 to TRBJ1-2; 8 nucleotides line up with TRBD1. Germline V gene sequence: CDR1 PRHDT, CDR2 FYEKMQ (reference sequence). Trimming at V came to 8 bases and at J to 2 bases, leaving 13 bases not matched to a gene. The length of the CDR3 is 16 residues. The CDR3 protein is CASGRDRGSTNYGYTF. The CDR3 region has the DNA TGTGCCAGCGGGCGAGACAGGGGTTCGACAAACTATGGCTACACCTTC.